These T cell receptor beta chains were read from a single sample in a study of T cell responses to AZD1222 COVID-19 vaccine. Some clones are missing from TCRdb's copy, which holds only in-frame ones; the method was immunoSEQ multiplex PCR. The profile shows tens of thousands of clones, around nine tenths of them singletons. The input for sequencing was peripheral blood, taken 28 days after the second AZD1222 dose. These receptors all stem from an adult who received the AZD1222 COVID-19 vaccine. Both conserved end residues are part of each CDR3. D genes are given only for firm matches. A row's size may be missing; if present it is once, few, many or a size class.

.,TRBJ1-2,TRBD1,TRBV19,TGTGCCAGTAGTCCGGGGACAGCCCTCTATGGCTACACCTTC,CASSPGTALYGYTF
.,TRBJ1-5,.,TRBV5-5,TGTGCCAGCAGCTTCTACAGGGAGGGATACTATAGCAATCAGCCCCAGCATTTT,CASSFYREGYYSNQPQHF
.,TRBJ1-2,TRBD1,TRBV5-4,TGTGCCAGCAGCCCGGATCCGGGACAGGTACTGGATGGCTACACCTTC,CASSPDPGQVLDGYTF
.,TRBJ1-4,.,TRBV6-5,TGTGCCAGCAGTTACTCGAGCAGGGTGGGTTATGAAAAACTGTTTTTT,CASSYSSRVGYEKLFF
.,TRBJ1-5,.,TRBV4-2,TGTGCCAGCAGCGAGGGGACGGTCCCCCTCCATTTT,CASSEGTVPLHF
.,TRBJ1-1,.,TRBV30,TGTGCCCTGAAGCATCTAATGAACACTGAAGCTTTCTTT,CALKHLMNTEAFF
.,TRBJ1-1,.,TRBV9,TGTGCCAGCAGCGCACAGGGCGTGAACACTGAAGCTTTCTTT,CASSAQGVNTEAFF
.,TRBJ1-1,TRBD1,TRBV29-1,TGCAGCGGGGCCCTCCCGACAGGGGGAACTCACACTGAAGCTTTCTTT,CSGALPTGGTHTEAFF
.,TRBJ2-1,.,TRBV11-2,TGTGCCAGCACCTTAGACACGCCCTACAATGAGCAGTTCTTC,CASTLDTPYNEQFF
.,TRBJ1-1,.,TRBV9,TGTGCCAGCAGCCCCTCAGGGACTGAAGCTTTCTTT,CASSPSGTEAFF
.,TRBJ2-3,TRBD2,TRBV11-3,TGTGCCAGCAGCTTAAGCCGGGAGGGAAACACAGATACGCAGTATTTT,CASSLSREGNTDTQYF
.,TRBJ1-4,TRBD1,TRBV3-1/TRBV3-2,TGTGCCAGCAGCCAAGCTACGGGACAGGGTGAAAAACTGTTTTTT,CASSQATGQGEKLFF
.,TRBJ2-3,.,TRBV19,TGTGCCAGTAGTCAGGGGTCGAGCACAGATACGCAGTATTTT,CASSQGSSTDTQYF
.,TRBJ1-6,.,TRBV7-2,TGTGCCAGCAGCACGGGGGAGTCCTATAATTCACCCCTCCACTTT,CASSTGESYNSPLHF
.,TRBJ2-2,TRBD1,TRBV7-9,TGTGCCAGCACCCCTTACGACAGGGACACCGGGGAGCTGTTTTTT,CASTPYDRDTGELFF
once,TRBJ2-7,.,TRBV28,TGTGCCAGCAGTTTGGCCCGTGTCGAAAGTATTCTACACGAGCAGTACTTC,CASSLARVESILHEQYF
.,TRBJ1-2,TRBD1,TRBV6-5,TGTGCCAGCAGTTACTCATCCGACAGGGGGGGAGGCTACACCTTC,CASSYSSDRGGGYTF
few,TRBJ1-6,.,TRBV2,TGTGCCAGCAGCTACGACAGGCTCGATTCACCCCTCCACTTT,CASSYDRLDSPLHF
few,TRBJ2-2,.,TRBV4-1,TGCGCCAGCAGCCATGAAACCCGGGACACCGGGGAGCTGTTTTTT,CASSHETRDTGELFF
.,TRBJ2-5,TRBD2,TRBV15,TGTGCCACCAGCAGAGATGGGCTAGCGGAAGAGACCCAGTACTTC,CATSRDGLAEETQYF
.,TRBJ2-4,TRBD1,TRBV18,TGTGCCAGCTCTCTGGGACAGGGGGCTTGGAACATTCAGTACTTC,CASSLGQGAWNIQYF
.,TRBJ2-7,TRBD2,TRBV6-5,TGTGCCAGCAGTTACCGCAGGGAGGGATACGAGCAGTACTTC,CASSYRREGYEQYF
.,TRBJ2-7,TRBD2,TRBV11-3,TGTGCCAGCAGCCCCCGAGCTAGCGGGGGGGCGGGCGAGCAGTACTTC,CASSPRASGGAGEQYF
.,TRBJ1-6,.,TRBV6-5,TGTGCCAGCAGTTACTGGCAGGCAAATTCACCCCTCCACTTT,CASSYWQANSPLHF
.,TRBJ1-2,TRBD1,TRBV6-2/TRBV6-3,TGTGCCAGCAGTCCCACAGGGGCTAACTATGGCTACACCTTC,CASSPTGANYGYTF
.,TRBJ2-5,TRBD1,TRBV7-9,TGTGCCAGCAGCTATTACAGGGGGATGCAAGAGACCCAGTACTTC,CASSYYRGMQETQYF
.,TRBJ2-3,.,TRBV6-1,TGTGCCAGCAGTGAAGTACGGGCGAGTACGCAGTATTTT,CASSEVRASTQYF
.,TRBJ2-2,TRBD1,TRBV4-2,TGTGCCAGCAGCCAGGTGGGGACAGGGAACACCGGGGAGCTGTTTTTT,CASSQVGTGNTGELFF
.,TRBJ1-3,.,TRBV7-2,TGTGCCAGCACCCTAGGGGGTGGAAACACCATATATTTT,CASTLGGGNTIYF
.,TRBJ2-7,.,TRBV10-3,TGTGCCTCGGGGAGCGGGCCCCACTACGAGCAGTACTTC,CASGSGPHYEQYF
.,TRBJ1-4,TRBD1,TRBV7-9,TGTGCCAGCAGCTCGGGACAGATGAATGAAAAACTGTTTTTT,CASSSGQMNEKLFF
.,TRBJ1-3,.,TRBV6-5,TGTGCCAGCAGTTCGGACGCATTCTCTGGAAACACCATATATTTT,CASSSDAFSGNTIYF
.,TRBJ2-1,.,TRBV11-2,TGTGCCAGCAGCTTCCCCTGGGAGGGGGGACCCACCTACAATGAGCAGTTCTTC,CASSFPWEGGPTYNEQFF
.,TRBJ1-5,.,TRBV5-8,TGTGCCAGCAGCTCGATACCCAACAGCAATCAGCCCCAGCATTTT,CASSSIPNSNQPQHF
.,TRBJ2-6,.,TRBV7-9,TGTGCCAGCAGCCTCCCATCCTCTGGGGCCAACGTCCTGACTTTC,CASSLPSSGANVLTF
.,TRBJ2-5,.,TRBV7-6,TGTGCCAGCAGCTTAGGGCGAGGGGGAGTGGAGGAGACCCAGTACTTC,CASSLGRGGVEETQYF
.,TRBJ2-7,TRBD1,TRBV27,TGTGCCAGCAGTGCCGGGACAGGGGTGAACGAGCAGTACTTC,CASSAGTGVNEQYF
.,TRBJ2-1,TRBD1,TRBV5-1,TGCGCCAGCAGCCGCCTTGGGACAGGAAGACGGTACGATGAGCAGTTCTTC,CASSRLGTGRRYDEQFF
.,TRBJ2-2,.,TRBV7-9,TGTGCCAGCAGCCTCAGTGGGGCGGGGGCGGACACCGGGGAGCTGTTTTTT,CASSLSGAGADTGELFF